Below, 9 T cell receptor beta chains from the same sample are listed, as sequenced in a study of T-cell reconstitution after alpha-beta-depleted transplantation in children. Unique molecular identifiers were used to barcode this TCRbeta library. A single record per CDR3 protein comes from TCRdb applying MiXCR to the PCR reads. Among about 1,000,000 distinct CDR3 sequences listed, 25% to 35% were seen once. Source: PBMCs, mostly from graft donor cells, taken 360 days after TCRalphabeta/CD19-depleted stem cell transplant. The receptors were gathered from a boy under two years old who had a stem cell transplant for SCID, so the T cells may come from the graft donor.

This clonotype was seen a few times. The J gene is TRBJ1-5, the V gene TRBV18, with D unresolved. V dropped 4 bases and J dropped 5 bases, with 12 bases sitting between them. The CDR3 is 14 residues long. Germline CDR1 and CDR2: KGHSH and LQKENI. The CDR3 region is CASSQAEGDQPQHF. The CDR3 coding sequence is TGTGCCAGCTCACAGGCGGAGGGCGATCAGCCCCAGCATTTT.

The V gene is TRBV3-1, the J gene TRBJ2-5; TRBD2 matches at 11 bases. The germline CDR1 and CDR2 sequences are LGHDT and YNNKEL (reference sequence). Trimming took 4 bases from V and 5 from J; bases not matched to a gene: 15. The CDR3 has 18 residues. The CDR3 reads CASSPRASGGLYGETQYF. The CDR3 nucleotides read TGTGCCAGCAGCCCCAGGGCTAGCGGGGGGCTGTACGGTGAGACCCAGTACTTC.

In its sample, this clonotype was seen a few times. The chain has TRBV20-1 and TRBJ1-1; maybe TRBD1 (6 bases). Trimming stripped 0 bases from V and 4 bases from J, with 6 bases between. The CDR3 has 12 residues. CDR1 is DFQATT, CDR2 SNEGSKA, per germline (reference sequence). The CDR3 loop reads CSAREGATEAFF. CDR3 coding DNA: TGCAGTGCTAGAGAGGGGGCCACTGAAGCTTTCTTT.

The CDR3 sequence is CASSLSVRQGLNTEAFF. The CDR3 DNA is TGTGCCAGCAGTTTATCGGTGAGACAGGGGTTGAACACTGAAGCTTTCTTT. The chain carries TRBV27 and TRBJ1-1; 8 bases match TRBD1. The germline CDR1 and CDR2 sequences are MNHEY and SMNVEV (reference sequence). This CDR3 region has 17 residues. V lost 0 bases, J lost 0 bases, and 6 bases stayed unmatched.

The CDR3 region is CASSLEDGYNEKLFF. The CDR3 region has the DNA TGCGCCAGCAGCCTCGAGGACGGATATAATGAAAAACTGTTTTTT. This chain connects TRBV5-1 to TRBJ1-4; D gene uncertain. This CDR3 is 15 amino acids long. Germline V CDR1 and CDR2: SGHRS, YFSETQ. The V gene lost 4 bases and the J gene lost 4 bases, with 14 bases spanning the gap.

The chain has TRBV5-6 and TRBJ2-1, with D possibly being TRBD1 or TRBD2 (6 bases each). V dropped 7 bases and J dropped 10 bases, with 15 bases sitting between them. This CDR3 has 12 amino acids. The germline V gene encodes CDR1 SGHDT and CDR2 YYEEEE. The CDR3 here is CASGVWGAEQFF. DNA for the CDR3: TGTGCCAGCGGTGTATGGGGGGCGGAGCAGTTCTTC.

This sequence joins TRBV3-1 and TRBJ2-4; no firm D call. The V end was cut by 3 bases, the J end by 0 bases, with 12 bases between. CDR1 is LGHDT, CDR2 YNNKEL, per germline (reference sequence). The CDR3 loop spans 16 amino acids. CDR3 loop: CASSHTAALAKNIQYF. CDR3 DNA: TGTGCCAGCAGCCATACCGCGGCTTTAGCCAAAAACATTCAGTACTTC.

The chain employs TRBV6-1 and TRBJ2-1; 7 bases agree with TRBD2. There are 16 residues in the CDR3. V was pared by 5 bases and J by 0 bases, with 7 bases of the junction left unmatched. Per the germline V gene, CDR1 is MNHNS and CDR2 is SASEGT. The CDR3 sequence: CASSKTGTNSYNEQFF. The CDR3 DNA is TGTGCCAGCAGTAAGACCGGGACTAACTCCTACAATGAGCAGTTCTTC.

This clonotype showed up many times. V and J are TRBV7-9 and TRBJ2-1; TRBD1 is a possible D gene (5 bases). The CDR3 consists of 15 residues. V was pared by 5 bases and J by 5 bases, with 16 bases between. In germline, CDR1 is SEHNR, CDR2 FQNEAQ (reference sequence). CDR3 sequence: CASSPPVWGNNEQFF. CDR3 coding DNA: TGTGCCAGCAGCCCCCCTGTCTGGGGCAACAATGAGCAGTTCTTC.